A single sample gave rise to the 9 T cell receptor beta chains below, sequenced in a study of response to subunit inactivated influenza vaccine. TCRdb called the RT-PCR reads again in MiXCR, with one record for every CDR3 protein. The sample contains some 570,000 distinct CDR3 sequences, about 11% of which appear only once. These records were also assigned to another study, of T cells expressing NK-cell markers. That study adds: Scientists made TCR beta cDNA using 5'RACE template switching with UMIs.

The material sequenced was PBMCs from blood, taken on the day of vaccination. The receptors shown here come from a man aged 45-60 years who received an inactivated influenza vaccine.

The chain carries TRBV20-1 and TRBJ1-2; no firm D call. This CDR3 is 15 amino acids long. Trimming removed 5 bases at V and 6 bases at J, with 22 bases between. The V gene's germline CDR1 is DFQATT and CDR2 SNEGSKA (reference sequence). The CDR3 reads CSASTLARAVNGYTF. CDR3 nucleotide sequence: TGCAGTGCTTCGACCCTGGCCCGAGCGGTAAATGGCTACACCTTC.

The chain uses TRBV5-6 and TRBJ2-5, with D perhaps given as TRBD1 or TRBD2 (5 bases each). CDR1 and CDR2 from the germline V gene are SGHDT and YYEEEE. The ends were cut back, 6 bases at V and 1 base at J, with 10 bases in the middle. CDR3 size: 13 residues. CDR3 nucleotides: TGTGCCAGCAACCCGGGACCCCAAGAGACCCAGTACTTC. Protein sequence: CASNPGPQETQYF.

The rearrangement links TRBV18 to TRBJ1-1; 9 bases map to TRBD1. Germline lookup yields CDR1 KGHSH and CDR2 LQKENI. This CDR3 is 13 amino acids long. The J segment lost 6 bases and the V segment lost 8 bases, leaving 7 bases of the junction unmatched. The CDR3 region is CASTDRGGPEAFF. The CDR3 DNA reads TGTGCCAGCACGGACAGGGGAGGCCCTGAAGCTTTCTTT. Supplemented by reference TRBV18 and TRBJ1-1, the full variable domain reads NAGVMQNPRHLVRRRGQEARLRCSPMKGHSHVYWYRQLPEEGLKFMVYLQKENIIDESGMPKERFSAEFPKEGPSILRIQQVVRGDSAAYFCASTDRGGPEAFFGQGTRLTVV.

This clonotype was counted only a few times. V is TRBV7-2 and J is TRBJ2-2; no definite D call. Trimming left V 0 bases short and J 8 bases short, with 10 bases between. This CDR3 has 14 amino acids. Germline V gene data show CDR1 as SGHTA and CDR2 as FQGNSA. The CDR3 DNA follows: TGTGCCAGCAGCTTAGCGTTTACACAGGGGGAGCTGTTTTTT. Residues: CASSLAFTQGELFF.

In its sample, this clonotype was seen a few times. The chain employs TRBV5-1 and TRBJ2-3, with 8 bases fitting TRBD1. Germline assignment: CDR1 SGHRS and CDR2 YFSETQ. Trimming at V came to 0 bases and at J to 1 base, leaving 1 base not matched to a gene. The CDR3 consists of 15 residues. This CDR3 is CASSLATGGTDTQYF. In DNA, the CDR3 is TGCGCCAGCAGCTTGGCGACAGGGGGCACAGATACGCAGTATTTT.

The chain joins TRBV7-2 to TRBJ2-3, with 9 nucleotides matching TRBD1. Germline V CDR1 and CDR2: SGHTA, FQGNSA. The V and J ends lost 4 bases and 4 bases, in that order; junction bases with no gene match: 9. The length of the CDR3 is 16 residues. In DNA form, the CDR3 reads TGTGCCAGCAGCTCACCGGGACAGGGAGCATCAGATACGCAGTATTTT. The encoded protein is CASSSPGQGASDTQYF.

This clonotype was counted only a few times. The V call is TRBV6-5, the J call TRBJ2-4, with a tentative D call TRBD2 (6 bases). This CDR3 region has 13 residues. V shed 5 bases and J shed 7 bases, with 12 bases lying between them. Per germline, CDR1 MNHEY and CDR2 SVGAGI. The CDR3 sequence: CASSNPGGNIQYF. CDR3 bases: TGTGCCAGCAGTAACCCCGGAGGGAACATTCAGTACTTC.

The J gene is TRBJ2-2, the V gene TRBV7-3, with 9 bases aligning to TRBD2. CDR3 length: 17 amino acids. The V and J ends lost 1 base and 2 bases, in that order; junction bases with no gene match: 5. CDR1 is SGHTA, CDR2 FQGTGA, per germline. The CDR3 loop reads CASSLIGSGRNTGELFF. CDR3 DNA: TGTGCCAGCAGCTTAATCGGTAGCGGGAGAAACACCGGGGAGCTGTTTTTT.

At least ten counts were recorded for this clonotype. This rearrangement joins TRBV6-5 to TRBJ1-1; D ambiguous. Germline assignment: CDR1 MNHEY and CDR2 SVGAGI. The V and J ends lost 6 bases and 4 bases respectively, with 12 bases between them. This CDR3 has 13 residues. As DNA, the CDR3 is TGTGCCAGCAGCTACAAAGCTGGCACTGAAGCTTTCTTT. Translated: CASSYKAGTEAFF.